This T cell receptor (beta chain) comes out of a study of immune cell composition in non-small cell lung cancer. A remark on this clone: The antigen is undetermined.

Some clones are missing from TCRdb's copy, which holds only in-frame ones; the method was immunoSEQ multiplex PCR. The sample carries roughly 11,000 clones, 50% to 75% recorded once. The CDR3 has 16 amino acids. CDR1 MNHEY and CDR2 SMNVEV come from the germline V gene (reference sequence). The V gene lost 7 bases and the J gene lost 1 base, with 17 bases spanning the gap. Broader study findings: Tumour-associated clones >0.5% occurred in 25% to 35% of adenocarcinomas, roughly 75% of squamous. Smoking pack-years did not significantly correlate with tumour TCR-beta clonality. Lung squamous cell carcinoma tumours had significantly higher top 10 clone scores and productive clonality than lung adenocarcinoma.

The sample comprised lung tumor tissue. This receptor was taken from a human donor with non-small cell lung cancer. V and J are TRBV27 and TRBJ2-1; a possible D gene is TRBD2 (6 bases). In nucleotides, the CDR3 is TGTGCCAGCATCCCGACCGGGAGTAAGTCCTACAATGAGCAGTTCTTC. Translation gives CASIPTGSKSYNEQFF.